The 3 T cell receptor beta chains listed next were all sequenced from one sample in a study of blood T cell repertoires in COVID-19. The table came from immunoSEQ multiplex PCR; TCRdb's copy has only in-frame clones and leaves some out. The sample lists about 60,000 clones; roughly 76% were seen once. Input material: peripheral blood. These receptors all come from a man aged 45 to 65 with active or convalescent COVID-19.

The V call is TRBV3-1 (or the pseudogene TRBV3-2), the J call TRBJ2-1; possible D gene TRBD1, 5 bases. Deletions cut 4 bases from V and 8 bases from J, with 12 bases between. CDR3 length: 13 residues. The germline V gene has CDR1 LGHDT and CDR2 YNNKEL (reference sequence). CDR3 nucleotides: TGTGCCAGCAGCCCGCTTTCAGGGTATGAGCAGTTCTTC. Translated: CASSPLSGYEQFF.

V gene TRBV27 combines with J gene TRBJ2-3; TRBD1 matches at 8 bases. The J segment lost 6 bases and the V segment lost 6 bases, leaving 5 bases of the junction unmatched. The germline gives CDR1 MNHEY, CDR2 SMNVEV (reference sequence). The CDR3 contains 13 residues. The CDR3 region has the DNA TGTGCCAGCAGAAGGACAGGGACGGATACGCAGTATTTT. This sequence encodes CASRRTGTDTQYF.

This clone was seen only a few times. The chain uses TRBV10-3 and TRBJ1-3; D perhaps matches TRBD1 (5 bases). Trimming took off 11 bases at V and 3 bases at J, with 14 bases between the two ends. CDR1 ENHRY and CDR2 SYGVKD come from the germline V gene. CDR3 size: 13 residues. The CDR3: CAVGPGGGNTIYF. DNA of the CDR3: TGTGCCGTAGGACCCGGGGGTGGAAACACCATATATTTT.